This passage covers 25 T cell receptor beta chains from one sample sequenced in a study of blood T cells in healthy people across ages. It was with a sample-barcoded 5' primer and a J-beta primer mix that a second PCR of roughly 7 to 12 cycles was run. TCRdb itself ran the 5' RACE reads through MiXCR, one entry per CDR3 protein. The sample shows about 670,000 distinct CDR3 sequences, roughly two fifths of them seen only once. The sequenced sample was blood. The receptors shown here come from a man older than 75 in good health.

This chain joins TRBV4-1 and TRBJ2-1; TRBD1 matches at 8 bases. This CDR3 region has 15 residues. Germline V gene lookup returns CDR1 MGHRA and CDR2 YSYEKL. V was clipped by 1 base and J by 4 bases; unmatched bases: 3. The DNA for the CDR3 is TGCGCCAGCAGCCAAGGGACAGGGTGGTACAATGAGCAGTTCTTC. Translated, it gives CASSQGTGWYNEQFF.

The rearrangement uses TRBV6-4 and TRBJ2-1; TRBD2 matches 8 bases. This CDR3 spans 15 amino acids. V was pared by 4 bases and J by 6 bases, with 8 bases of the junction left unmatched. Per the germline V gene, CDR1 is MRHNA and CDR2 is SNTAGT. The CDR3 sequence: CASSAAGLVGNEQFF. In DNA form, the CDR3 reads TGTGCCAGCAGTGCAGCGGGACTAGTAGGCAATGAGCAGTTCTTC.

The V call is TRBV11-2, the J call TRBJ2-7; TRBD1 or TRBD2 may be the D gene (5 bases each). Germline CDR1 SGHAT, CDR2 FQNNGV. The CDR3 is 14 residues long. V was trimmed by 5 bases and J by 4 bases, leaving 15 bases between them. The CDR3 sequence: CASSIQFGTYEQYF. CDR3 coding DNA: TGTGCCAGCAGCATACAATTCGGGACGTACGAGCAGTACTTC.

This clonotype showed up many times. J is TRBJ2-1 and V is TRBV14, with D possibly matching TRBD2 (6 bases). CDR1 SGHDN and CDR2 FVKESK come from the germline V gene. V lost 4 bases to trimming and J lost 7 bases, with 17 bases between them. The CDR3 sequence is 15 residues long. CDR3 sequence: CASSPTARGLNEQFF. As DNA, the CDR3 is TGTGCCAGCAGCCCAACGGCTCGGGGGTTGAATGAGCAGTTCTTC.

The CDR3 coding sequence is TGTGCCAGCAGTCGGGGGGCTGGGGCCAACGTCCTGACTTTC. This translates into CASSRGAGANVLTF. The chain links TRBV2 to TRBJ2-6; 7 bases are shared with TRBD2. V lost 5 bases, J lost 2 bases, and 0 bases stayed unmatched. The CDR3 totals 14 residues. Looked up from germline, CDR1 is SNHLY and CDR2 is FYNNEI.

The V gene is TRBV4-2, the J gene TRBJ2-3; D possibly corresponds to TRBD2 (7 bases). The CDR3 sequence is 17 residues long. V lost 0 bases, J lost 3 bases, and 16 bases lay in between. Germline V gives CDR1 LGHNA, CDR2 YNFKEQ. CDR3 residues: CASSQDRGGPITDTQYF. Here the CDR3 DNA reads TGTGCCAGCAGCCAAGATAGGGGGGGGCCAATTACAGATACGCAGTATTTT.

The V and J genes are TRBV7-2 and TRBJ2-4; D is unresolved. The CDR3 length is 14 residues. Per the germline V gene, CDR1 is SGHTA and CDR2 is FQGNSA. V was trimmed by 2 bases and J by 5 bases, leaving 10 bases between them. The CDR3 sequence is CASSLYRAENIQYF. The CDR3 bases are TGTGCCAGCAGCTTATATAGGGCGGAAAACATTCAGTACTTC.

DNA of the CDR3: TGTGCCAGCAGCTCCCGGGACAGGGGCCTCGCCGGGGAGCTGTTTTTT. Translated, it gives CASSSRDRGLAGELFF. The V call is TRBV7-2, the J call TRBJ2-2, with TRBD1 identical over 10 bases. The CDR3 contains 16 residues. Germline assignment: CDR1 SGHTA and CDR2 FQGNSA. V lost 4 bases to trimming and J lost 6 bases; unmatched junction nucleotides: 8.

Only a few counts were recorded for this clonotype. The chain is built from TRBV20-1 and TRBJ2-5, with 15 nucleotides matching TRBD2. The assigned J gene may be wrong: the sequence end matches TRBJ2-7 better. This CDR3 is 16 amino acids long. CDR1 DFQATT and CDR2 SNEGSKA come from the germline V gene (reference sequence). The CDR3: CSAPGTSGRTTYEQYF. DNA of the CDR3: TGCAGTGCTCCCGGGACTAGCGGGAGGACGACCTACGAGCAGTACTTC.

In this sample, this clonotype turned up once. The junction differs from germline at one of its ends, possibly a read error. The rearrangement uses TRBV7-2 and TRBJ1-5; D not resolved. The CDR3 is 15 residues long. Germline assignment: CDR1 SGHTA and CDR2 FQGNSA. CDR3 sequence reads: CAGSYEGVSNQPQHF. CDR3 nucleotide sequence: TGTGCCGGCAGCTACGAAGGAGTTAGCAATCAGCCCCAGCATTTT.

Here the CDR3 reads CASRSVGVGFGTQPQHF. CDR3 DNA: TGTGCCAGCAGGTCGGTCGGGGTCGGCTTCGGCACTCAGCCCCAGCATTTT. The chain carries TRBV28 and TRBJ1-5; D remains unclear. V dropped 6 bases and J dropped 6 bases, with 24 bases sitting between them. The CDR3 extends over 17 amino acids. Germline V gene data show CDR1 as MDHEN and CDR2 as SYDVKM.

The CDR3 nucleotides are TGTGCCAGCAGCTTAGCTAGCGGAGCCTACGAGCAGTACTTC. Protein: CASSLASGAYEQYF. The chain carries TRBV7-2 and TRBJ2-5, with D possibly matching TRBD2 (6 bases). With the DNA end fitting TRBJ2-7 better, the J assignment may be wrong. Per the germline V gene, CDR1 is SGHTA and CDR2 is FQGNSA. This CDR3 region has 14 residues.

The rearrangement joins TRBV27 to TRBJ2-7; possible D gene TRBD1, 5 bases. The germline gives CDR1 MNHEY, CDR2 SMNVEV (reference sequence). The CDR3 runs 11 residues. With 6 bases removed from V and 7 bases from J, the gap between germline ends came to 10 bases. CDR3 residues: CASRDNREQYF. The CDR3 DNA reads TGTGCCAGCAGGGACAATCGGGAGCAGTACTTC.

The CDR3 loop is CASRSGGGETQYF. The CDR3 DNA sequence: TGTGCCAGCAGGAGTGGCGGGGGGGAGACCCAGTACTTC. The gene calls are TRBV7-2 and TRBJ2-5, with 8 positions matching TRBD2. Germline CDR1 is SGHTA and CDR2 is FQGNSA. The CDR3 is 13 amino acids. The trim removed 6 bases at V and 5 bases at J, leaving 5 bases unmatched.

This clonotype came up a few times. In nucleotides, the CDR3 is TGTGCCAGCAGTGGACAAGCACGACTAGCGGGATACAATGAGCAGTTCTTC. As protein: CASSGQARLAGYNEQFF. V and J are TRBV5-5 and TRBJ2-1; 11 bases fit TRBD2. CDR1 SGHKS and CDR2 YYEKEE come from the germline V gene (reference sequence). This CDR3 has 17 residues. The ends lost 5 bases at V and 4 bases at J; junction bases unmatched: 11.

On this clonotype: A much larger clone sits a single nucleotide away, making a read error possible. The CDR3 spells CSVAPSAEQYF. The CDR3 DNA reads as TGCAGCGTTGCTCCGTCGGCTGAGCAGTACTTC. V gene TRBV29-1 combines with J gene TRBJ2-5; D uncertain. V shed 4 bases and J shed 11 bases, with 14 bases lying between them. Germline loops: CDR1 SQVTM, CDR2 ANQGSEA. The CDR3 consists of 11 residues.

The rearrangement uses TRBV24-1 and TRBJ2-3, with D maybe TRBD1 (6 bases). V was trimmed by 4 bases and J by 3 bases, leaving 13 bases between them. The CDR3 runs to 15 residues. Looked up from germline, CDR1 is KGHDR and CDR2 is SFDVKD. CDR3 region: CATSDVTGRTDTQYF. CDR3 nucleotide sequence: TGTGCCACCAGTGACGTGACAGGAAGAACAGATACGCAGTATTTT.

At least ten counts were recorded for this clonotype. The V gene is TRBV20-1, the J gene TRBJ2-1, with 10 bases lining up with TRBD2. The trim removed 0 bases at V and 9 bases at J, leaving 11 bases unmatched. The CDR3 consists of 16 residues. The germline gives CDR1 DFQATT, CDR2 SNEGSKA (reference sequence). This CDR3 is CSARDSFTSGTVEQFF. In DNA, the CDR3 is TGCAGTGCTAGAGATTCTTTTACTAGCGGGACTGTTGAGCAGTTCTTC.

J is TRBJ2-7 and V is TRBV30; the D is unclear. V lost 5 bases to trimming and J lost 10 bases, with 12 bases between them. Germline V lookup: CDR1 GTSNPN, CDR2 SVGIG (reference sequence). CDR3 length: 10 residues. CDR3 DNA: TGTGCCTGGTCGGGCTCTACCCAGTACTTC. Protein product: CAWSGSTQYF.

The CDR3 nucleotides read TGTGCCAGCAGCTCCCGACAGGGGAGTTTCGAAGGCTACACCTTC. Its protein is CASSSRQGSFEGYTF. V and J are TRBV7-9 and TRBJ1-2; 8 bases are a match to TRBD1. This CDR3 contains 15 residues. With V trimmed by 4 bases and J by 8 bases, 12 bases remained unmatched. From germline, CDR1 is SEHNR and CDR2 FQNEAQ (reference sequence).

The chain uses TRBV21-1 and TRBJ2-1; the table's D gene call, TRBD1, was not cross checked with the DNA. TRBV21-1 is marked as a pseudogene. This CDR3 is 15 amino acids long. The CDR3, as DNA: TGTGCCAGCAGCGGCCCCCAACTCTCCTACAATGAGCAGTTCTTC. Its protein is CASSGPQLSYNEQFF.

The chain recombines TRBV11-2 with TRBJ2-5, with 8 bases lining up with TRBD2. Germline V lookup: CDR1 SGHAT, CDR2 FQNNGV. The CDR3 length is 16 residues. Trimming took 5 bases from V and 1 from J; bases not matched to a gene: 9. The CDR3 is CASSESSAGGQETQYF. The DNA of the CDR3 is TGTGCCAGCAGCGAATCTAGCGCGGGGGGCCAAGAGACCCAGTACTTC.

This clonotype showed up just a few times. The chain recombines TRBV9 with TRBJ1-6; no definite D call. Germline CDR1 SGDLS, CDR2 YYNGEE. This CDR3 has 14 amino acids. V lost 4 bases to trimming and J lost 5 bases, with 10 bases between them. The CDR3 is CASSTKGNNSPLHF. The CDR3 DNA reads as TGTGCCAGCAGCACTAAGGGAAATAATTCACCCCTCCACTTT.

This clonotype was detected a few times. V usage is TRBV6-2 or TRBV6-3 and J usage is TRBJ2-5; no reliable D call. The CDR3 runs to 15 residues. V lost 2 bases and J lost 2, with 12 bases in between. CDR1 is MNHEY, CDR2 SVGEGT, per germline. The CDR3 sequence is CASSYRSGPQETQYF. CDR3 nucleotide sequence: TGTGCCAGCAGTTACAGGTCCGGGCCACAAGAGACCCAGTACTTC.

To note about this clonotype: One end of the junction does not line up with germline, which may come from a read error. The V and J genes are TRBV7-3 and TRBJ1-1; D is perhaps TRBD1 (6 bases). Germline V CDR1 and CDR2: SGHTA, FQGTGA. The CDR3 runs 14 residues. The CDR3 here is CASSKQGGNTEVFF. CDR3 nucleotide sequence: TGTGCCAGCAGCAAACAGGGAGGAAACACTGAAGTTTTCTTT. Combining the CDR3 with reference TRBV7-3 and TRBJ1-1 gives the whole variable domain GAGVSQTPSNKVTEKGKYVELRCDPISGHTALYWYRQSLGQGPEFLIYFQGTGAADDSGLPNDRFFAVRPEGSVSTLKIQRTERGDSAVYLCASSKQGGNTEVFFGQGTRLTVV.